The T cell receptor beta chain under discussion was sequenced for a study of T-cell memory formation after mild COVID-19. The CDR3 runs 11 residues. V was shortened by 2 bases and J by 12 bases, with 14 bases between the two germline ends. Germline CDR1 GTSNPN, CDR2 SVGIG (reference sequence). In this sample, this clonotype turned up a few times. Its antigen is as yet unknown. Study results and caveats: Clones that contracted from day 15 to 85 were balanced CD4/CD8, while later expanders leaned CD4+. Detection of some responders pre-infection suggested pre-existing cross-reactive memory T cells participated.

It was 5'RACE with constant-segment primers that produced the TCR alpha and TCR beta cDNA libraries, which carried sample barcodes and UMIs. One entry per CDR3 protein, called by TCRdb with MiXCR from the 5' RACE reads. The profile shows about 610,000 distinct CDR3 sequences, 15% to 20% of them singletons. The sequenced material came from PBMCs or a T cell subset sorted from them (not recorded which). This rearrangement joins TRBV30 to TRBJ2-7; D gene unclear. The source is an adult woman who had mild COVID-19 (a few samples of this study predate the infection). Cell type and time point are not known. CDR3 sequence (DNA): TGTGCCTGGAGTCGACCTTGGGTGCGGTACTTC. Amino acid sequence: CAWSRPWVRYF. Full variable domain (remainder filled in from reference TRBV30 and TRBJ2-7): SQTIHQWPATLVQPVGSPLSLECTVEGTSNPNLYWYRQAAGRGLQLLFYSVGIGQISSEVPQNLSASRPQDRQFILSSKKLLLSDSGFYLCAWSRPWVRYFGPGTRLTVT.